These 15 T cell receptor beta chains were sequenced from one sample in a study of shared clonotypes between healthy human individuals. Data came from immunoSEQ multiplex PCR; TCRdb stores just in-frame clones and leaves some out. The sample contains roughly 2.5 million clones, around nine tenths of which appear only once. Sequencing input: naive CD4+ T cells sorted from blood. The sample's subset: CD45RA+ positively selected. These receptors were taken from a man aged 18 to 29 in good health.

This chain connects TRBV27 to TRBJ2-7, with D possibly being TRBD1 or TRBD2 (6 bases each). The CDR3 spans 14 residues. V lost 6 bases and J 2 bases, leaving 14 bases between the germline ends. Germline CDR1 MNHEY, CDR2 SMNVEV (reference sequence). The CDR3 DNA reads TGTGCCAGCAGCTATGGGGGGCTTGCCTACGAGCAGTACTTC. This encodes CASSYGGLAYEQYF.

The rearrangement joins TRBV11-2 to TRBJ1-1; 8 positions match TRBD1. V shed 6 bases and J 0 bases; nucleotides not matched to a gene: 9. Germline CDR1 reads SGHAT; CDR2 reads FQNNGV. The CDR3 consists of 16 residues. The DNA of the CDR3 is TGTGCCAGCAGACAAGACAGGGGATCCCTGAACACTGAAGCTTTCTTT. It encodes CASRQDRGSLNTEAFF.

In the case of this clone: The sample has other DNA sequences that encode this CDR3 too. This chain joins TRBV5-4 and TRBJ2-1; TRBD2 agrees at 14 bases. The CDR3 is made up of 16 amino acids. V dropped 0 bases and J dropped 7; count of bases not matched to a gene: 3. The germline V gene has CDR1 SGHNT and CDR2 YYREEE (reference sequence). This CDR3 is CASSLGLAGGRNEQFF. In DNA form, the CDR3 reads TGTGCCAGCAGCTTGGGACTAGCGGGAGGGAGGAATGAGCAGTTCTTC.

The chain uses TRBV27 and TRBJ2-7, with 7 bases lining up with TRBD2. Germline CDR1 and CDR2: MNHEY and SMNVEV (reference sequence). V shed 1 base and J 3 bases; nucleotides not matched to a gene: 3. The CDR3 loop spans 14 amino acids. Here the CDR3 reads CASSLYSGFYEQYF. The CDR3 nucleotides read TGTGCCAGCAGTTTATATAGCGGGTTCTACGAGCAGTACTTC.

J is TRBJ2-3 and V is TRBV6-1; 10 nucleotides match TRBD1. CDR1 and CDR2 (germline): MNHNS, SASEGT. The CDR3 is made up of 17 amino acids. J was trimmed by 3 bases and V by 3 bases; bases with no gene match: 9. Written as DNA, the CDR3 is TGTGCCAGCAGTGACCAGACAGGGGGCCAGACGACAGATACGCAGTATTTT. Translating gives CASSDQTGGQTTDTQYF.

For the CDR3, the DNA is TGTGCCAGCAGCAAATCGGCCGGCGGTTGTGATTCCCTCCACTTT. Translated, it gives CASSKSAGGCDSLHF. The rearrangement joins TRBV21-1 to TRBJ1-6. TRBV21-1 is a listed pseudogene. The CDR3 has 15 amino acids.

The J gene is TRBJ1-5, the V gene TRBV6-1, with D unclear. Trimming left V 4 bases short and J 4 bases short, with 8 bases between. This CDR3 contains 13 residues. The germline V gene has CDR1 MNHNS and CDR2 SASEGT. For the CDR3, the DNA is TGTGCCAGCAGTGCCCTGATTAATCAGCCCCAGCATTTT. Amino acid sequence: CASSALINQPQHF.

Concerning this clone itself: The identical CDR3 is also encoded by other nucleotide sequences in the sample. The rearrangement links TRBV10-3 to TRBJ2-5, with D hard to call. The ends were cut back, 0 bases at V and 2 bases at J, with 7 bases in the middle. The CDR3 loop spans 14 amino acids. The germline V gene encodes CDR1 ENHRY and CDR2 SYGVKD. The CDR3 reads CAISESAAQETQYF. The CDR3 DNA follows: TGTGCCATCAGTGAGTCGGCTGCACAAGAGACCCAGTACTTC.

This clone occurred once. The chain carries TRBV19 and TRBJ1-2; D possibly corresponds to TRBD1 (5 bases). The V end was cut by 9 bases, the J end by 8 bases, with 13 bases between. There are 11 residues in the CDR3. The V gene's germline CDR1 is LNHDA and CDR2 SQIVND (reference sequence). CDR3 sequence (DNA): TGTGCCAGCGTGGGGTGGGGCGGCTACACCTTC. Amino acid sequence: CASVGWGGYTF.

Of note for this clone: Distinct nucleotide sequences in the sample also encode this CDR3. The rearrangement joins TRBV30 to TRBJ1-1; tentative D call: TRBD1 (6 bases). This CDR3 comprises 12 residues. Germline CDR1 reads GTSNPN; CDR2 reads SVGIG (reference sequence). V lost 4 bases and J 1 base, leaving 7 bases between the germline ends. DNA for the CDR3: TGTGCCTGGAAGGACAGGAACACTGAAGCTTTCTTT. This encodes CAWKDRNTEAFF.

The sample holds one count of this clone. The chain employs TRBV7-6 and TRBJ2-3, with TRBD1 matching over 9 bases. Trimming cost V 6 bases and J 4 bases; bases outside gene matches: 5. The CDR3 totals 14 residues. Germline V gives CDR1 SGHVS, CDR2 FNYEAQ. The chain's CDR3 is CASRPTGGPDTQYF. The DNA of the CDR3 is TGTGCCAGCAGACCAACAGGGGGCCCAGATACGCAGTATTTT.

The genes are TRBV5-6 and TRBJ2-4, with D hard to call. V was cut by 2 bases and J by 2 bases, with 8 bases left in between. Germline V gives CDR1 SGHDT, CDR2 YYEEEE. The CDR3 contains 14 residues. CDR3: CASSLWGTKNIQYF. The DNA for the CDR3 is TGTGCCAGCAGCTTATGGGGTACCAAAAACATTCAGTACTTC.

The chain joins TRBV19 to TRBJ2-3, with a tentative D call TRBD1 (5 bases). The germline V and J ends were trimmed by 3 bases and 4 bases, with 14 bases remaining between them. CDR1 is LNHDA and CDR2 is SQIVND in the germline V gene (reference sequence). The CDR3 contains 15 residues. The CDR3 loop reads CASSMADTRADTQYF. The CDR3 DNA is TGTGCCAGTAGTATGGCGGACACCCGGGCAGATACGCAGTATTTT.

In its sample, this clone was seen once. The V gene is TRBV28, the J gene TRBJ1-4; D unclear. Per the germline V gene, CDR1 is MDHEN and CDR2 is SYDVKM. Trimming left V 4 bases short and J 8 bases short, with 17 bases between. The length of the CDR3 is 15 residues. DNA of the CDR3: TGTGCCAGCAGTTCTCCTTTGCGGGTTTACGAAAAACTGTTTTTT. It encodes CASSSPLRVYEKLFF.

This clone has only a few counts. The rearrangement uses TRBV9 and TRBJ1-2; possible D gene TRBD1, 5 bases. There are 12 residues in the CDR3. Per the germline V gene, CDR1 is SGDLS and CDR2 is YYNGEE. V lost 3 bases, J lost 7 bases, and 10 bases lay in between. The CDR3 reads CASSAGTFGYTF. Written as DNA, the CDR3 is TGTGCCAGCAGCGCCGGGACTTTTGGCTACACCTTC. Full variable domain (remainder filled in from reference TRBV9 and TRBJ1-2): DSGVTQTPKHLITATGQRVTLRCSPRSGDLSVYWYQQSLDQGLQFLIQYYNGEERAKGNILERFSAQQFPDLHSELNLSSLELGDSALYFCASSAGTFGYTFGSGTRLTVV.